Following are 31 T cell receptor beta chains from one sample sequenced in a study of low-dose radiotherapy and immunotherapy resistance in tumors. cDNA synthesis used a TRAV/TRBV-specific primer set for both chains. TCRs underwent approximately 20 PCR cycles of amplification with a constant-region primer and V-primer adapter. TCRdb called the reads again in MiXCR, with one record for every CDR3 protein. The table includes 16,000 or so distinct CDR3 sequences, 70% to 80% detected once. Receptor source: a human donor with advanced metastatic prostate, ovarian, gallbladder or colorectal cancer (not recorded which). This table probably holds off-target reads from a library built for another chain.

This clonotype was observed a handful of times. The CDR3 loop is CASSLERRRGGEETQYF. Here the CDR3 DNA reads TGTGCCAGCAGCTTAGAAAGGCGGCGGGGGGGTGAAGAGACCCAGTACTTC. J is TRBJ2-5 and V is TRBV7-6, with 9 bases lining up with TRBD2. Germline CDR1 reads SGHVS; CDR2 reads FNYEAQ. CDR3 length: 17 residues. J gave up 3 bases and V 1 base, and 9 bases lay outside the gene matches.

The rearrangement links TRBV6-1 to TRBJ2-5; D is unresolved. The CDR3 consists of 13 residues. The germline V gene encodes CDR1 MNHNS and CDR2 SASEGT. Between the trimmed V and J ends, which lost 5 bases and 5 bases, there was a span of 12 bases. The CDR3: CASSYYGSETQYF. In nucleotides, the CDR3 is TGTGCCAGCAGTTACTATGGATCCGAGACCCAGTACTTC.

The chain uses TRBV7-9 and TRBJ1-6; D unclear. V lost 5 bases to trimming and J lost 6 bases, with 8 bases between them. Germline lookup yields CDR1 SEHNR and CDR2 FQNEAQ (reference sequence). The CDR3 is made up of 13 amino acids. CDR3 coding DNA: TGTGCCAGCAGCCTTTTAGTTAATTCACCCCTCCACTTT. Protein product: CASSLLVNSPLHF.

This chain joins TRBV7-9 and TRBJ1-1, with 8 bases matching TRBD1. J was trimmed by 3 bases and V by 4 bases; bases with no gene match: 10. Germline assignment: CDR1 SEHNR and CDR2 FQNEAQ (reference sequence). The CDR3 totals 16 residues. The CDR3: CASSSGPGGVDTEAFF. CDR3 nucleotide sequence: TGTGCCAGCAGCTCCGGACCAGGGGGCGTTGACACTGAAGCTTTCTTT.

As DNA, the CDR3 is TGTGCCAGCAGCCCCCGGGACAGGGGATTGACAGATACGCAGTATTTT. This translates into CASSPRDRGLTDTQYF. The genes are TRBV5-6 and TRBJ2-3; 10 bases agree with TRBD1. V dropped 4 bases and J dropped 3; count of bases not matched to a gene: 8. This CDR3 contains 16 residues. Germline lookup yields CDR1 SGHDT and CDR2 YYEEEE.

The chain couples TRBV20-1 to TRBJ2-7; 9 nucleotides match TRBD2. Germline loops: CDR1 DFQATT, CDR2 SNEGSKA (reference sequence). The ends lost 0 bases at V and 3 bases at J; junction bases unmatched: 9. This CDR3 contains 16 residues. The CDR3 is CSARETGPSGVYEQYF. CDR3 in DNA: TGCAGTGCTAGAGAGACGGGACCTAGCGGGGTCTACGAGCAGTACTTC.

V gene TRBV5-1 combines with J gene TRBJ1-2; 7 nucleotides agree with TRBD1. The CDR3 spans 13 residues. V lost 4 bases and J lost 3; bases outside the gene matches: 3. Germline CDR1 SGHRS, CDR2 YFSETQ. The CDR3 sequence is CASSITGDYGYTF. In DNA form, the CDR3 reads TGCGCCAGCAGCATTACAGGGGACTATGGCTACACCTTC.

The chain links TRBV5-4 to TRBJ2-5, with 8 bases fitting TRBD2. The length of the CDR3 is 15 residues. Germline assignment: CDR1 SGHNT and CDR2 YYREEE (reference sequence). Losses at the gene ends were 3 bases for V and 1 base for J; bases not matched to a gene: 5. CDR3 coding DNA: TGTGCCAGCAGCTCCGGGAGGGAAATCCAAGAGACCCAGTACTTC. Translated: CASSSGREIQETQYF. Combining the CDR3 with reference TRBV5-4 and TRBJ2-5 gives the whole variable domain ETGVTQSPTHLIKTRGQQVTLRCSSQSGHNTVSWYQQALGQGPQFIFQYYREEENGRGNFPPRFSGLQFPNYSSELNVNALELDDSALYLCASSSGREIQETQYFGPGTRLLVL.

The chain has TRBV6-1 and TRBJ2-7; D gene unclear. CDR3 size: 14 residues. CDR1 is MNHNS and CDR2 is SASEGT in the germline V gene. V was shortened by 0 bases and J by 1 base, with 7 bases between the two germline ends. CDR3 coding DNA: TGTGCCAGCAGTGAAGCCGGGCTATCCTACGAGCAGTACTTC. Protein product: CASSEAGLSYEQYF.

This sequence joins TRBV19 and TRBJ1-2; D is possibly TRBD1 (5 bases). The ends were cut back, 6 bases at V and 8 bases at J, with 22 bases in the middle. CDR3 length: 15 residues. In germline, CDR1 is LNHDA, CDR2 SQIVND (reference sequence). The chain's CDR3 is CASSPTWDARAGYTF. DNA of the CDR3: TGTGCCAGTAGCCCGACTTGGGACGCCCGAGCCGGCTACACCTTC.

The chain employs TRBV20-1 and TRBJ2-3; D is perhaps TRBD2 (7 bases). In germline, CDR1 is DFQATT, CDR2 SNEGSKA (reference sequence). The CDR3 is made up of 13 amino acids. Trimming removed 8 bases from V and 5 bases from J, with 17 bases in between. The CDR3 region has the DNA TGCAGTACCGACGGGGGGCGTGGAGATACGCAGTATTTT. This gives the protein CSTDGGRGDTQYF.

A few counts support this clonotype. The J gene is TRBJ2-5, the V gene TRBV28; 7 bases are a match to TRBD2. The germline gives CDR1 MDHEN, CDR2 SYDVKM. V dropped 6 bases and J dropped 0; count of bases not matched to a gene: 7. The CDR3 has 15 residues. CDR3 loop: CASSTSLANQETQYF. The CDR3 region has the DNA TGTGCCAGCAGCACCTCACTAGCGAACCAAGAGACCCAGTACTTC.

This chain links TRBV6-2 or TRBV6-3 with TRBJ2-1; 7 nucleotides match TRBD1. Germline V gives CDR1 MNHEY, CDR2 SVGEGT. The CDR3 covers 14 residues. V shed 2 bases, J shed 6 bases, and the junction held 4 bases outside the gene matches. The CDR3 DNA sequence: TGTGCCAGCAGTTACACAGGGACAGCCAATGAGCAGTTCTTC. It translates to CASSYTGTANEQFF.

The genes are TRBV12-3 or TRBV12-4 and TRBJ2-7; 8 bases match TRBD2. CDR3 length equals 15 residues. The V segment lost 0 bases and the J segment 4 bases; nucleotides outside the gene matches: 5. For the CDR3, the DNA is TGTGCCAGCAGTTTAGCGCCGGTAGCGGGGTACGAGCAGTACTTC. As protein: CASSLAPVAGYEQYF.

This chain connects TRBV28 to TRBJ2-5; D is perhaps TRBD1 or TRBD2 (5 bases each). V dropped 5 bases and J dropped 2 bases, with 18 bases sitting between them. Germline CDR1 MDHEN, CDR2 SYDVKM. The CDR3 length is 16 residues. The CDR3 loop is CASSTRKGSSQETQYF. The CDR3 nucleotides read TGTGCCAGCAGTACCCGGAAGGGGAGTTCACAAGAGACCCAGTACTTC.

This chain uses TRBV28 with TRBJ1-5; no clear D. V was clipped by 3 bases and J by 6 bases, with 15 bases between them. Germline V lookup: CDR1 MDHEN, CDR2 SYDVKM. The CDR3 length is 15 residues. The CDR3 here is CASSFRGMFGQPQHF. DNA for the CDR3: TGTGCCAGCAGTTTTCGCGGGATGTTTGGTCAGCCCCAGCATTTT. Based on the CDR3 plus reference TRBV28 and TRBJ1-5, the full variable domain is DVKVTQSSRYLVKRTGEKVFLECVQDMDHENMFWYRQDPGLGLRLIYFSYDVKMKEKGDIPEGYSVSREKKERFSLILESASTNQTSMYLCASSFRGMFGQPQHFGDGTRLSIL.

V gene TRBV5-1 combines with J gene TRBJ2-7; perhaps TRBD2 as D (5 bases). Looked up from germline, CDR1 is SGHRS and CDR2 is YFSETQ. The CDR3 is 14 amino acids. The V and J ends lost 3 bases and 0 bases respectively, with 10 bases between them. This chain's CDR3 is CASSSHRGSYEQYF. The CDR3 region has the DNA TGCGCCAGCAGCTCCCACCGGGGCTCCTACGAGCAGTACTTC.

The J gene is TRBJ2-6, the V gene TRBV6-6; D is ambiguous. From germline, CDR1 is MNHNY and CDR2 SVGAGI (reference sequence). V lost 11 bases and J 0 bases, leaving 8 bases between the germline ends. The CDR3 loop spans 13 amino acids. The CDR3, as DNA: TGTGCCGCCCGCGGCTCTGGGGCCAACGTCCTGACTTTC. Translated: CAARGSGANVLTF.

The gene calls are TRBV7-2 and TRBJ1-1, with 10 bases identical to TRBD1. CDR3 length: 17 amino acids. Trimming took 1 base from V and 5 from J; bases not matched to a gene: 10. Germline values: CDR1 SGHTA, CDR2 FQGNSA. The CDR3, as DNA: TGTGCCAGCAGCTTAGGACAGGGGGCGCCGGTTGGGACTGAAGCTTTCTTT. Translating it yields CASSLGQGAPVGTEAFF.

The chain carries TRBV5-8 and TRBJ1-6; D remains ambiguous. The V and J ends lost 0 bases and 9 bases respectively, with 10 bases between them. CDR3 length: 14 residues. Germline V gene sequence: CDR1 SGHTS, CDR2 YDEGEE. CDR3 nucleotide sequence: TGTGCCAGCAGCTTGGCCGGTGGGAGTTCACCCCTCCACTTT. Amino acid sequence: CASSLAGGSSPLHF.

The chain couples TRBV7-9 to TRBJ2-7, with D hard to call. The V gene's germline CDR1 is SEHNR and CDR2 FQNEAQ (reference sequence). This CDR3 is built from 12 residues. Deletions cut 5 bases from V and 7 bases from J, with 12 bases between. CDR3 region: CASSQDVGEQYF. As DNA, the CDR3 is TGTGCCAGCAGCCAGGACGTGGGTGAGCAGTACTTC.

The chain carries TRBV28 and TRBJ2-7; TRBD1 is a possible D gene (6 bases). CDR3 size: 14 residues. From germline, CDR1 is MDHEN and CDR2 SYDVKM. V lost 5 bases and J 11 bases, leaving 22 bases between the germline ends. The CDR3 coding sequence is TGTGCCAGCAGTCCCTCGTCGGGCTCCTCAGGGGAGTACTTC. Amino acids: CASSPSSGSSGEYF.

This clonotype was picked up a small number of times. V usage is TRBV5-6 and J usage is TRBJ1-2; no definite D call. Looked up from germline, CDR1 is SGHDT and CDR2 is YYEEEE. The CDR3 consists of 14 residues. Between the trimmed V and J ends, which lost 4 bases and 4 bases, there was a span of 14 bases. The CDR3 bases are TGTGCCAGCAGCCTCCGAGCAGAACTCTATGGCTACACCTTC. Translated, it gives CASSLRAELYGYTF.

CDR3 sequence: CASSLSRVNNEQFF. CDR3 bases: TGTGCCAGCAGTTTATCACGGGTGAACAATGAGCAGTTCTTC. This sequence joins TRBV28 and TRBJ2-1; D is unclear. The CDR3 runs 14 residues. CDR1 is MDHEN and CDR2 is SYDVKM in the germline V gene. The ends were cut back, 1 base at V and 5 bases at J, with 9 bases in the middle.

Concerning this clonotype: Mismatch with germline at one junction end may stem from a read error. The chain links TRBV6-1 to TRBJ2-4, with D possibly TRBD1 on 6 matching bases. The CDR3 runs 13 residues. CDR1 is MNHNS and CDR2 is SASEGT in the germline V gene. The CDR3 reads CASSEALGGHLDF. The CDR3 nucleotides read TGTGCCAGCAGTGAAGCGCTAGGGGGACATCTGGACTTC.

This clonotype occurred once. The chain combines TRBV11-2 with TRBJ2-1, with 7 nucleotides matching TRBD2. The junction had 4 bases not matched to a gene; V was cut back by 4 bases and J by 10 bases. The V gene's germline CDR1 is SGHAT and CDR2 FQNNGV. There are 12 residues in the CDR3. The CDR3 loop reads CASSSPGGEQFF. In nucleotides, the CDR3 is TGTGCCAGCAGCTCCCCCGGGGGGGAGCAGTTCTTC.

This clonotype was observed a single time. This chain connects TRBV29-1 to TRBJ1-2; TRBD1 agrees at 10 bases. Losses at the gene ends were 7 bases for V and 6 bases for J; bases not matched to a gene: 8. Per germline, CDR1 SQVTM and CDR2 ANQGSEA. The CDR3 extends over 13 amino acids. CDR3 protein: CSGRTGGFNGYTF. The CDR3 DNA reads TGCAGCGGTCGGACAGGGGGATTCAATGGCTACACCTTC.

The gene calls are TRBV5-6 and TRBJ2-5; the D is unclear. The V end was cut by 0 bases, the J end by 5 bases, with 2 bases between. This CDR3 is 11 amino acids long. Germline V CDR1 and CDR2: SGHDT, YYEEEE. CDR3 DNA: TGTGCCAGCAGCTTGGTTGAGACCCAGTACTTC. Its protein product is CASSLVETQYF.

This clonotype came up a few times. This chain uses TRBV5-5 with TRBJ2-3; D is uncertain. Germline lookup yields CDR1 SGHKS and CDR2 YYEKEE (reference sequence). The V end was cut by 5 bases, the J end by 2 bases, with 9 bases between. This CDR3 comprises 13 residues. The CDR3 sequence is CASSLTPTDTQYF. CDR3 coding DNA: TGTGCCAGCAGTCTTACCCCCACAGATACGCAGTATTTT.

This chain uses TRBV7-2 with TRBJ2-1; 7 nucleotides line up with TRBD1. The CDR3 spans 13 residues. Germline loops: CDR1 SGHTA, CDR2 FQGNSA. Trimming cost V 5 bases and J 10 bases; bases outside gene matches: 8. This CDR3 is CASSPLADREQFF. The CDR3, as DNA: TGTGCCAGCAGCCCACTCGCGGACAGGGAGCAGTTCTTC.

The V and J genes are TRBV6-5 and TRBJ1-1; D remains ambiguous. Trimming shortened V by 6 bases and J by 0 bases, and 17 bases separated the two germline ends. The CDR3 has 16 residues. Germline V lookup: CDR1 MNHEY, CDR2 SVGAGI. The CDR3 sequence is CASRPLSGLMNTEAFF. CDR3 DNA: TGTGCCAGCAGGCCCCTTTCCGGGCTGATGAACACTGAAGCTTTCTTT.